This TCR beta chain was identified during a study of patients and donors after allogeneic stem cell transplantation. A single record per CDR3 protein comes from TCRdb applying MiXCR to the RT-PCR reads. The sample lists roughly 230,000 distinct CDR3 sequences, 12% to 15% occurring once. The V end was cut by 7 bases, the J end by 9 bases, with 13 bases between. The CDR3 sequence is 13 residues long. Germline CDR1 LNHDA, CDR2 SQIVND (reference sequence). The receptor comes from a human donor who was either an allogeneic HSCT recipient or a stem cell or donor lymphocyte infusion donor (not recorded which). It is not recorded whose cells these are; they may come from a transplant donor. Sequenced sample: blood, either unsorted or a sorted T cell fraction (not recorded which). The V gene is TRBV19, the J gene TRBJ1-6; D is uncertain. CDR3 DNA sequence: TGTGCCAGTAAGGAAGGAGGAAGTTCACCCCTCCACTTT. Translation gives CASKEGGSSPLHF.